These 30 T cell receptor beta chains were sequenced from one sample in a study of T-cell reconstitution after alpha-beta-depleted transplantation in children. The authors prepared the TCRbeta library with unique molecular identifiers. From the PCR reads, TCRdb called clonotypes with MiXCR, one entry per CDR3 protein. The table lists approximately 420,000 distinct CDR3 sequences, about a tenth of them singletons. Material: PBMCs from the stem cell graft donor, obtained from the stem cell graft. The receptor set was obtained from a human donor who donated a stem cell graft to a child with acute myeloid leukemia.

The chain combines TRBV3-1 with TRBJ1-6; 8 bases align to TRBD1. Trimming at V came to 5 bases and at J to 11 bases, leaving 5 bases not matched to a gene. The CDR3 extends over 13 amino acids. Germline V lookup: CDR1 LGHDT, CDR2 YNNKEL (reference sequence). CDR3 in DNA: TGTGCCAGCAGCGACAGGGGTGCGACACCCCTCCACTTT. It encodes CASSDRGATPLHF.

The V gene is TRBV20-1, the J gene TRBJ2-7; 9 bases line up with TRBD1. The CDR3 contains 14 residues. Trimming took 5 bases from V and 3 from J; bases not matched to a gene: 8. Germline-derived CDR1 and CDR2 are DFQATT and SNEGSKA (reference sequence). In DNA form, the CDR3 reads TGCAGTGCTGGAGGACAGGGGCCCGGCTACGAGCAGTACTTC. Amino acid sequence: CSAGGQGPGYEQYF.

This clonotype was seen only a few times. The CDR3 loop reads CASSRLGVAGVPREQFF. CDR3 nucleotide sequence: TGTGCCAGCAGTCGCCTCGGGGTAGCGGGGGTTCCTAGGGAGCAGTTCTTC. The chain employs TRBV6-1 and TRBJ2-1; 9 bases fit TRBD2. The CDR3 runs 17 residues. J was trimmed by 10 bases and V by 5 bases; bases with no gene match: 18. The germline V gene encodes CDR1 MNHNS and CDR2 SASEGT.

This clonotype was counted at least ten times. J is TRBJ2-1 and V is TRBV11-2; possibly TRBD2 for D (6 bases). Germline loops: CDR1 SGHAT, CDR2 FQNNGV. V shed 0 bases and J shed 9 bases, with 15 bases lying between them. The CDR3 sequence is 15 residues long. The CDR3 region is CASSLEASVVGEQFF. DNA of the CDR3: TGTGCCAGCAGCTTAGAAGCTAGCGTGGTCGGTGAGCAGTTCTTC.

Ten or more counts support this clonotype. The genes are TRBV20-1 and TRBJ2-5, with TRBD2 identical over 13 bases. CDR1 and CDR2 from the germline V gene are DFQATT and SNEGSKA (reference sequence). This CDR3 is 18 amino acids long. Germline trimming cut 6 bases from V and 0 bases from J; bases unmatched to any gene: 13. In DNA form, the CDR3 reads TGCAGTGCAACCGGGACTAGCGGGAAGAACCTAAACCAAGAGACCCAGTACTTC. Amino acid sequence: CSATGTSGKNLNQETQYF.

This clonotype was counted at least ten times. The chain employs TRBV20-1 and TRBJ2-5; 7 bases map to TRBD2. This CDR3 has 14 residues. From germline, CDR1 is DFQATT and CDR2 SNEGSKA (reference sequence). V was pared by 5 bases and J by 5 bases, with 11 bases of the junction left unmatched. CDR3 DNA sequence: TGCAGTGCTTTTCCCGGACTAGGGAGGGAGACCCAGTACTTC. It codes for CSAFPGLGRETQYF.

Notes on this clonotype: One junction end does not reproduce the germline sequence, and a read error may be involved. The DNA of the CDR3 is TGTGCCAGCAGGGACATAGGACAGGGGGAAGAAACCCAGTACTTC. This gives the protein CASRDIGQGEETQYF. The genes are TRBV6-4 and TRBJ2-5; the match to TRBD1 covers 10 bases. Germline-derived CDR1 and CDR2 are MRHNA and SNTAGT. This CDR3 contains 15 residues.

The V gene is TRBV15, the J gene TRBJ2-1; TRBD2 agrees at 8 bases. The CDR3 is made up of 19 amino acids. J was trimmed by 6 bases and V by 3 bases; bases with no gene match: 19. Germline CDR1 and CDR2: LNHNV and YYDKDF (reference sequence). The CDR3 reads CATSSLLRRRGDWGNEQFF. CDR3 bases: TGTGCCACCAGCAGTCTACTCCGACGGCGGGGGGACTGGGGCAATGAGCAGTTCTTC.

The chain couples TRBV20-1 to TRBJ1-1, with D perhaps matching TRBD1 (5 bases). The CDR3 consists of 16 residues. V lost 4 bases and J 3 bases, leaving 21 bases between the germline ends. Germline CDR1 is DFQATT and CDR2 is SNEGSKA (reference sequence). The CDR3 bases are TGCAGTGCTACCCCCTCCTTGTTGGCCAGGGACACTGAAGCTTTCTTT. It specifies CSATPSLLARDTEAFF.

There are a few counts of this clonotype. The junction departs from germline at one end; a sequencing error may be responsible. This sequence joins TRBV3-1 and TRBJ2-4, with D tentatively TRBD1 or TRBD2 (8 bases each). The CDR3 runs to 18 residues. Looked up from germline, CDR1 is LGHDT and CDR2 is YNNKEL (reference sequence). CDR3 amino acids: CTSSFAGGWLDRVNIQYF. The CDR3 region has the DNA TGTACCAGCAGTTTCGCGGGGGGCTGGTTGGACAGGGTAAACATTCAGTACTTC. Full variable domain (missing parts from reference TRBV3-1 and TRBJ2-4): DTAVSQTPKYLVTQMGNDKSIKCEQNLGHDTMYWYKQDSKKFLKIMFSYNNKELIINETVPNRFSPKSPDKAHLNLHINSLELGDSAVYFCTSSFAGGWLDRVNIQYFGAGTRLSVL.

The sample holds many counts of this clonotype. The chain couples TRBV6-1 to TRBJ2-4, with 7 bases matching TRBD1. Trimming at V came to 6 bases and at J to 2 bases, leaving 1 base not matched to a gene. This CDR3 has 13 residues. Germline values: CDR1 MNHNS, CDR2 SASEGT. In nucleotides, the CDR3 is TGTGCCAGCAGACAGGGGACCAAAAACATTCAGTACTTC. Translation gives CASRQGTKNIQYF.

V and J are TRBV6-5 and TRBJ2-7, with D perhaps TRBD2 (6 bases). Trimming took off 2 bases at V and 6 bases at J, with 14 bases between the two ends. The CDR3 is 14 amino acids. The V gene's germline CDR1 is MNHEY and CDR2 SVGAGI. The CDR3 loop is CASSYGGTDGEQYF. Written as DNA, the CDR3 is TGTGCCAGCAGTTACGGCGGGACCGATGGCGAGCAGTACTTC.

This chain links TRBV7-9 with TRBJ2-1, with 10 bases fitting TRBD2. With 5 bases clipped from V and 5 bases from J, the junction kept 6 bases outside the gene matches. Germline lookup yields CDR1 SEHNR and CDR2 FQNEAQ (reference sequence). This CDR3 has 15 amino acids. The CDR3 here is CASSRLAGVDNEQFF. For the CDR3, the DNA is TGTGCCAGCAGCCGTCTAGCGGGAGTTGACAATGAGCAGTTCTTC.

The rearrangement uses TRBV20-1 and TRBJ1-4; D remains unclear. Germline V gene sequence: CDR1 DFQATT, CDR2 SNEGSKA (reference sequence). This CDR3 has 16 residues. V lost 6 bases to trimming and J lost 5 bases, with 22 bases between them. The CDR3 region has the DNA TGCAGTGCCTGCGGTCCGGACCCGGGTCTGAATGAAAAACTGTTTTTT. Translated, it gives CSACGPDPGLNEKLFF.

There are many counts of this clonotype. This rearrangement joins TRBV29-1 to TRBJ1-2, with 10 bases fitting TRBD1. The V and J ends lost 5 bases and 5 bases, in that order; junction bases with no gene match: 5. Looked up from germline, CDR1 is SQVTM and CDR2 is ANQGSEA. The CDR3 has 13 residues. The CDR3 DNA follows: TGCAGCGTTCGAGCGGGACAGGGGTATGGCTACACCTTC. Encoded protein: CSVRAGQGYGYTF.

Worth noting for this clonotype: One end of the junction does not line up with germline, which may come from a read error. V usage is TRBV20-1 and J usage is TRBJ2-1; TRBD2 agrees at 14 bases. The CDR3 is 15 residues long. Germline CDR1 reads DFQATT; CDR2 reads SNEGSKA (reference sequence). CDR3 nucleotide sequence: TGCAGTGCTAGGGCGGGACTAGCGGGAGATTATGAGCATTTCTTC. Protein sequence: CSARAGLAGDYEHFF.

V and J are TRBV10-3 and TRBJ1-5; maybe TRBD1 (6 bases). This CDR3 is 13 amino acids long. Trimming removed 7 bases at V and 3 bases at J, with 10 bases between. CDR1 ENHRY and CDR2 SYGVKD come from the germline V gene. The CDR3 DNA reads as TGTGCCATCATGGGGGGGCACAATCAGCCCCAGCATTTT. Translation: CAIMGGHNQPQHF.

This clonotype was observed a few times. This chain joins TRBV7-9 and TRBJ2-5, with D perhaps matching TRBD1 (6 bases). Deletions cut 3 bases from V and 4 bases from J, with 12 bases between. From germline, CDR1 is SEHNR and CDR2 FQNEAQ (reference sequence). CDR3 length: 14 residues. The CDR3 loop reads CASSFQGFAETQYF. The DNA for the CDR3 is TGTGCCAGCAGCTTCCAGGGGTTTGCAGAGACCCAGTACTTC.

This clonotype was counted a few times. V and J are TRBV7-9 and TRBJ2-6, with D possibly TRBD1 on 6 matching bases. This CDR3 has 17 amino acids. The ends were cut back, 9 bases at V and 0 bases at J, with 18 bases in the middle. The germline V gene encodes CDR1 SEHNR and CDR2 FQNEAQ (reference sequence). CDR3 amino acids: CASLWWGRTSGANVLTF. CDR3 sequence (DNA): TGTGCCAGTTTGTGGTGGGGGCGAACCTCTGGGGCCAACGTCCTGACTTTC.

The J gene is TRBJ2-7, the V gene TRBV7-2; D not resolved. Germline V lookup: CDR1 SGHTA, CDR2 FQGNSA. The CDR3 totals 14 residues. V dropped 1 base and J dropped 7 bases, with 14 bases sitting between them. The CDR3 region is CASSLVVSPREQYF. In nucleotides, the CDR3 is TGTGCCAGCAGCTTAGTCGTCAGCCCTCGAGAGCAGTACTTC. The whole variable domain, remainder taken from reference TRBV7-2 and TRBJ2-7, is GAGVSQSPSNKVTEKGKDVELRCDPISGHTALYWYRQSLGQGLEFLIYFQGNSAPDKSGLPSDRFSAERTGGSVSTLTIQRTQQEDSAVYLCASSLVVSPREQYFGPGTRLTVT.

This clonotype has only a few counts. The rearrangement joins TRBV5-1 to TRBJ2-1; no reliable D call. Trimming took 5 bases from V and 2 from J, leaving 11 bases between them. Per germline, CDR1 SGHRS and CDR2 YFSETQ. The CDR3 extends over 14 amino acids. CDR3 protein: CASSVGSTYNEQFF. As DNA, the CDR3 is TGCGCCAGCAGTGTGGGCTCTACCTACAATGAGCAGTTCTTC.

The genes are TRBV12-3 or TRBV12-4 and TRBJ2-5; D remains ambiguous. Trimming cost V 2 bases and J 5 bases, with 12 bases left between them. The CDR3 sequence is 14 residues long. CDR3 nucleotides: TGTGCCAGCAGTTTATCCGGCAGATTGGAGACCCAGTACTTC. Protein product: CASSLSGRLETQYF.

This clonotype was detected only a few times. The CDR3 here is CASSYDTHYGYTF. In DNA form, the CDR3 reads TGCGCCAGCAGCTACGACACCCACTATGGCTACACCTTC. The rearrangement uses TRBV5-1 and TRBJ1-2, with D hard to call. Germline-derived CDR1 and CDR2 are SGHRS and YFSETQ. Trimming removed 3 bases from V and 3 bases from J, with 9 bases in between. The CDR3 has 13 residues.

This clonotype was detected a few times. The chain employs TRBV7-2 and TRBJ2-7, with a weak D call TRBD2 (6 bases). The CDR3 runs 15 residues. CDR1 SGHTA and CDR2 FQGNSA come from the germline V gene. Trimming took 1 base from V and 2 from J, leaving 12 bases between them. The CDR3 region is CASSLGWEVTYEQYF. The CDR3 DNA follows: TGTGCCAGCAGCTTAGGTTGGGAGGTAACCTACGAGCAGTACTTC.

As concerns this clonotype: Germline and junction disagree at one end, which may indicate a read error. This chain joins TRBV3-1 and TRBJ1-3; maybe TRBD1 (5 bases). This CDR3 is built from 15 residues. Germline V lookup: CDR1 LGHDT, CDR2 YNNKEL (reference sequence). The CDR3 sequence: CASSQEKGGADTKYF. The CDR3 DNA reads TGTGCCAGCAGCCAAGAGAAGGGCGGGGCGGACACCAAATATTTT.

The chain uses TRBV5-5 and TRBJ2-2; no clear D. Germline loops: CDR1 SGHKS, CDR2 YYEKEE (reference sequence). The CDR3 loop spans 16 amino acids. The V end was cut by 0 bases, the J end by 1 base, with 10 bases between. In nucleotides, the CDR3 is TGTGCCAGCAGCTTGGTGGCAGGCTGGAACACCGGGGAGCTGTTTTTT. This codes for CASSLVAGWNTGELFF.

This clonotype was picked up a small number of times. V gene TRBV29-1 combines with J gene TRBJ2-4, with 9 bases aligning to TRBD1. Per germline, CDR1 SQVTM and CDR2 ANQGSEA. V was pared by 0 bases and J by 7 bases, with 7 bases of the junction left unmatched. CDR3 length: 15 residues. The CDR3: CSVEDTGGGKNIQYF. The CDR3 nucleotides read TGCAGCGTTGAAGACACAGGGGGCGGGAAGAACATTCAGTACTTC.

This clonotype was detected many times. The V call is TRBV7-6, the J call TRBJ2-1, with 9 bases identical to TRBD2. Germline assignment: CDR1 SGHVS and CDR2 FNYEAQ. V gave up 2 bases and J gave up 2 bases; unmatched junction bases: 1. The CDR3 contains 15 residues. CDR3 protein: CASSLTSGPYNEQFF. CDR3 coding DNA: TGTGCCAGCAGCTTAACTAGCGGGCCCTACAATGAGCAGTTCTTC.

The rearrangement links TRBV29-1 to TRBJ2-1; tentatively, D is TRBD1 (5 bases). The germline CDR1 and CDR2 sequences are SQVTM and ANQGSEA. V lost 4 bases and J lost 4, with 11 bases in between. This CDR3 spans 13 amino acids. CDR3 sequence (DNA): TGCAGCGTTGCCTTGGACAAGTACAATGAGCAGTTCTTC. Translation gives CSVALDKYNEQFF.

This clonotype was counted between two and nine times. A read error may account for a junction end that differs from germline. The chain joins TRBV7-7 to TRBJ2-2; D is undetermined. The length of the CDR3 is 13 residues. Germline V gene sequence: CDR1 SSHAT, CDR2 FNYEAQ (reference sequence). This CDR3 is CASSLFGSGELFF. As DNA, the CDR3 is TGTGCTAGCAGCTTATTCGGTTCCGGGGAGCTGTTTTTT.